Following are 15 T cell receptor beta chains from one sample sequenced in a study of cytotoxic CD8 clonotypes in ibrutinib-treated CLL. Assay used: immunoSEQ multiplex PCR; TCRdb lists only in-frame clones, some missing. The table has about 300,000 clones, over 55% seen once. Specimen: PBMCs, collected after 36 months of ibrutinib treatment. Receptors originate from a human donor with chronic lymphocytic leukemia.

This rearrangement joins TRBV4-1 to TRBJ1-5; the match to TRBD1 covers 7 bases. Germline-derived CDR1 and CDR2 are MGHRA and YSYEKL. This CDR3 is built from 16 residues. The junction had 7 bases not matched to a gene; V was cut back by 4 bases and J by 1 base. The CDR3: CASSRIRDRSNQPQHF. CDR3 DNA sequence: TGCGCCAGCAGCCGGATCCGGGACAGAAGCAATCAGCCCCAGCATTTT.

This chain joins TRBV27 and TRBJ2-7; 11 positions agree with TRBD2. Germline trimming cut 5 bases from V and 4 bases from J; bases unmatched to any gene: 10. This CDR3 region has 16 residues. Per germline, CDR1 MNHEY and CDR2 SMNVEV (reference sequence). Here the CDR3 reads CASSRVAGGPRYEQYF. The CDR3 DNA follows: TGTGCCAGCAGTCGCGTAGCGGGAGGGCCTAGGTACGAGCAGTACTTC.

The rearrangement links TRBV2 to TRBJ1-5, with 10 bases matching TRBD1. V lost 6 bases, J lost 6 bases, and 5 bases stayed unmatched. Germline CDR1 SNHLY, CDR2 FYNNEI. This CDR3 has 14 residues. CDR3: CASRQDRGGQPQHF. The CDR3 coding sequence is TGTGCCAGCAGGCAGGACAGGGGGGGTCAGCCCCAGCATTTT.

The rearrangement uses TRBV5-1 and TRBJ2-5, with D unclear. This CDR3 is built from 13 residues. Germline V gene lookup returns CDR1 SGHRS and CDR2 YFSETQ. Trimming removed 2 bases at V and 5 bases at J, with 10 bases between. The CDR3 loop is CASSFEPWETQYF. The DNA for the CDR3 is TGCGCCAGCAGCTTTGAGCCCTGGGAGACCCAGTACTTC.

This clone was detected only a few times. This chain uses TRBV15 with TRBJ2-3, with a tentative D call TRBD1 (5 bases). The CDR3 contains 12 residues. The germline gives CDR1 LNHNV, CDR2 YYDKDF (reference sequence). Trimming took 4 bases from V and 14 from J, leaving 16 bases between them. The CDR3, as DNA: TGTGCCACCAGCAACTTAGGGGATTTTGCGTATTTT. Translation: CATSNLGDFAYF.

This clone was observed a few times. The gene calls are TRBV5-1 and TRBJ1-1; D uncertain. V was cut by 5 bases and J by 4 bases, with 15 bases left in between. CDR3 length equals 14 residues. Germline values: CDR1 SGHRS, CDR2 YFSETQ. The CDR3 nucleotides are TGCGCCAGCAGGTTATCCGAAAGCGGCACTGAAGCTTTCTTT. Its protein product is CASRLSESGTEAFF.

The gene calls are TRBV7-6 and TRBJ1-1, with 7 bases that match TRBD1. Looked up from germline, CDR1 is SGHVS and CDR2 is FNYEAQ. Trimming removed 5 bases from V and 0 bases from J; junction bases left unmatched: 6. The CDR3 sequence is 15 residues long. The CDR3 loop is CASSPRGPVNTEAFF. As DNA, the CDR3 is TGTGCCAGCAGCCCAAGGGGGCCCGTGAACACTGAAGCTTTCTTT.

The gene calls are TRBV10-1 and TRBJ1-2, with D possibly matching TRBD1 (5 bases). Trimming shortened V by 4 bases and J by 0 bases, and 15 bases separated the two germline ends. This CDR3 has 16 amino acids. From germline, CDR1 is WNHNN and CDR2 SYGVQD (reference sequence). The CDR3 loop reads CASSVVRVGANYGYTF. In nucleotides, the CDR3 is TGCGCCAGCAGTGTGGTCAGGGTCGGAGCTAACTATGGCTACACCTTC.

This clone was found a few times. The gene calls are TRBV6-5 and TRBJ1-3; a possible D gene is TRBD1 (5 bases). V lost 6 bases, J lost 0 bases, and 12 bases lay in between. This CDR3 comprises 15 residues. The germline V gene has CDR1 MNHEY and CDR2 SVGAGI. CDR3: CASRLGHFSGNTIYF. The CDR3 nucleotides read TGTGCCAGCAGACTCGGACACTTCTCTGGAAACACCATATATTTT.

The J gene is TRBJ1-4, the V gene TRBV15; D is uncertain. The CDR3 runs 14 residues. The V end lost 5 bases, the J end lost 8 bases, and 15 bases lay between the germline ends. Germline lookup yields CDR1 LNHNV and CDR2 YYDKDF (reference sequence). Here the CDR3 DNA reads TGTGCCACCAGCCGAGCCCTTTTTCAAGAAAAACTGTTTTTT. Its translation: CATSRALFQEKLFF.

The J gene is TRBJ2-3, the V gene TRBV2, with 15 bases identical to TRBD2. Germline V lookup: CDR1 SNHLY, CDR2 FYNNEI. Trimming at V came to 7 bases and at J to 6 bases, leaving 5 bases not matched to a gene. The CDR3 sequence is 15 residues long. This CDR3 reads CASKRTSGGVDTQYF. The DNA of the CDR3 is TGTGCCAGCAAGAGGACTAGCGGGGGGGTGGATACGCAGTATTTT.

V is TRBV5-1 and J is TRBJ2-2; 8 bases fit TRBD1. Germline loops: CDR1 SGHRS, CDR2 YFSETQ. The J segment lost 4 bases and the V segment lost 0 bases, leaving 8 bases of the junction unmatched. This CDR3 spans 17 amino acids. CDR3 residues: CASSLGPTGALTGELFF. The CDR3 region has the DNA TGCGCCAGCAGCTTGGGCCCGACAGGGGCCCTCACCGGGGAGCTGTTTTTT.

This sequence joins TRBV7-3 and TRBJ2-5; 7 nucleotides match TRBD2. In germline, CDR1 is SGHTA, CDR2 FQGTGA. The V segment lost 4 bases and the J segment 7 bases; nucleotides outside the gene matches: 9. The CDR3 has 14 amino acids. In DNA form, the CDR3 reads TGTGCCAGCAGCTCCGGACTAGGTCAGGGGACCCAGTACTTC. This sequence encodes CASSSGLGQGTQYF.

This clone was seen only a few times. The V call is TRBV25-1, the J call TRBJ1-6; no reliable D call. V was trimmed by 3 bases and J by 7 bases, leaving 7 bases between them. Germline CDR1 reads MGHDK; CDR2 reads SYGVNS. The CDR3 covers 13 residues. The CDR3 nucleotides are TGTGCCAGCAGTGAGGTGGGGAATTCACCCCTCCACTTT. As protein: CASSEVGNSPLHF. Drawing the rest from reference TRBV25-1 and TRBJ1-6, the complete variable domain is EADIYQTPRYLVIGTGKKITLECSQTMGHDKMYWYQQDPGMELHLIHYSYGVNSTEKGDLSSESTVSRIRTEHFPLTLESARPSHTSQYLCASSEVGNSPLHFGNGTRLTVT.

Only a few counts were recorded for this clone. The rearrangement links TRBV5-6 to TRBJ1-5; TRBD1 might be the D (6 bases). This CDR3 spans 15 amino acids. Per germline, CDR1 SGHDT and CDR2 YYEEEE. V dropped 1 base and J dropped 5 bases, with 13 bases sitting between them. The CDR3 region is CASSLSLGGYQPQHF. In nucleotides, the CDR3 is TGTGCCAGCAGCTTGTCACTAGGGGGTTATCAGCCCCAGCATTTT.